One and the same sample provided the 11 T cell receptor beta chains below, sequenced in a study of blood T cells in healthy people across ages. PCR was performed a second time for about 6 to 12 cycles using a sample-barcoded 5' primer and a J-beta primer mix. TCRdb processed the 5' RACE reads anew with MiXCR; each CDR3 protein has one entry. The sample consists of over 600,000 distinct CDR3 sequences, about 61% of them appearing once. Sequenced input: blood. These receptors all come from a man aged 40-49 years in good health.

This clonotype was detected only once. The gene calls are TRBV7-2 and TRBJ2-2; 8 bases are shared with TRBD2. The CDR3 covers 16 residues. Trimming at V came to 4 bases and at J to 0 bases, leaving 4 bases not matched to a gene. From germline, CDR1 is SGHTA and CDR2 FQGNSA. The CDR3 sequence: CASSSSLAANTGELFF. The CDR3 region has the DNA TGTGCCAGCAGCTCGTCACTAGCGGCGAACACCGGGGAGCTGTTTTTT. Full variable domain (rest looked up from reference TRBV7-2 and TRBJ2-2): GAGVSQSPSNKVTEKGKDVELRCDPISGHTALYWYRQSLGQGLEFLIYFQGNSAPDKSGLPSDRFSAERTGGSVSTLTIQRTQQEDSAVYLCASSSSLAANTGELFFGEGSRLTVL.

This clonotype showed up just a few times. The chain's CDR3 is CASTTDGDEQYF. The CDR3 DNA reads TGTGCCAGCACCACGGACGGGGACGAGCAGTACTTC. The chain joins TRBV2 to TRBJ2-5, with a tentative D call TRBD2 (5 bases). The last part of the DNA fits TRBJ2-7 better; the J call may be wrong. This CDR3 region has 12 residues. Germline CDR1 and CDR2: SNHLY and FYNNEI.

In this sample, this clonotype turned up once. The chain combines TRBV20-1 with TRBJ1-4; D may be TRBD1 (5 bases). Per germline, CDR1 DFQATT and CDR2 SNEGSKA (reference sequence). The CDR3 runs to 16 residues. Trimming left V 5 bases short and J 3 bases short, with 19 bases between. The CDR3 DNA reads TGCAGTGCTGTACATCTGGACACCCGATCTAATGAAAAACTGTTTTTT. Protein: CSAVHLDTRSNEKLFF.

With regard to this clonotype: The junction and the germline gene differ at one end; a read error may be behind it. The chain carries TRBV9 and TRBJ2-1, with 7 nucleotides matching TRBD2. Germline CDR1 SGDLS, CDR2 YYNGEE. This CDR3 comprises 16 residues. CDR3 coding DNA: TGTGCCGGCAGCGTAGTTGGCGGGGGCTCCTACAATGAGCAGTTCTTC. It translates to CAGSVVGGGSYNEQFF.

The chain couples TRBV25-1 to TRBJ1-2; no firm D call. Trimming removed 0 bases from V and 4 bases from J, with 12 bases in between. CDR3 length: 15 residues. CDR1 and CDR2 from the germline V gene are MGHDK and SYGVNS. The CDR3 spells CASSEYDTASYGYTF. CDR3 nucleotide sequence: TGTGCCAGCAGTGAATATGACACGGCTAGCTATGGCTACACCTTC.

The genes are TRBV27 and TRBJ2-7; no clear D gene. With 5 bases removed from V and 5 bases from J, the gap between germline ends came to 7 bases. Germline V lookup: CDR1 MNHEY, CDR2 SMNVEV (reference sequence). CDR3 size: 11 residues. The CDR3 coding sequence is TGTGCCAGCAGTCGAAATAACGAGCAGTACTTC. Translation gives CASSRNNEQYF.

V and J are TRBV29-1 and TRBJ1-2; 7 bases fit TRBD1. The CDR3 extends over 15 amino acids. V was clipped by 7 bases and J by 4 bases; unmatched bases: 15. Germline CDR1 and CDR2: SQVTM and ANQGSEA. CDR3 sequence (DNA): TGCAGCGCTACTCTGAGACAGGGCGGGGCCTATGGCTACACCTTC. It encodes CSATLRQGGAYGYTF.

The J gene is TRBJ1-5, the V gene TRBV20-1, with TRBD1 identical over 9 bases. The CDR3 length is 15 residues. Germline CDR1 and CDR2: DFQATT and SNEGSKA (reference sequence). Losses at the gene ends were 4 bases for V and 4 bases for J; bases not matched to a gene: 8. This CDR3 is CSANEIGTGNQPQHF. CDR3 in DNA: TGCAGTGCTAACGAAATTGGGACAGGGAATCAGCCCCAGCATTTT.

The chain recombines TRBV7-2 with TRBJ2-1; 13 nucleotides line up with TRBD2. The V and J ends lost 5 bases and 9 bases, in that order; junction bases with no gene match: 19. CDR3 length: 19 amino acids. Germline CDR1 reads SGHTA; CDR2 reads FQGNSA. CDR3: CASSVRRLAGGFSPTEQFF. The CDR3 nucleotides read TGTGCCAGCAGCGTACGTAGACTAGCGGGAGGTTTTTCTCCCACTGAGCAGTTCTTC.

V is TRBV5-5 and J is TRBJ2-5, with TRBD2 matching 9 bases. Germline CDR1 SGHKS, CDR2 YYEKEE (reference sequence). The V and J ends lost 4 bases and 5 bases, in that order; junction bases with no gene match: 6. The CDR3 covers 14 residues. The CDR3 here is CASSGGLADETQYF. The CDR3, as DNA: TGTGCCAGCAGCGGGGGACTAGCAGACGAGACCCAGTACTTC.

This clonotype has more than one count but fewer than ten. The chain combines TRBV12-3 or TRBV12-4 with TRBJ1-3, with 9 bases identical to TRBD1. The junction had 2 bases not matched to a gene; V was cut back by 4 bases and J by 7 bases. This CDR3 has 13 residues. CDR3 bases: TGTGCCAGCAGTTCCGGGACAGGGAACACCATATATTTT. As protein: CASSSGTGNTIYF.